This T cell receptor beta chain is drawn from a study of T cell responses to AZD1222 COVID-19 vaccine. Study-wide results and limits: The donor group comprised mostly white British people and more females; the analysis possibly underestimated clonal diversity.

With respect to this clone: Its antigen is as yet unknown.

Produced via immunoSEQ multiplex PCR; TCRdb's table is partial and in-frame only. This sample yields some 64,000 clones, of which around nine tenths are seen a single time; roughly 6% belongs to the top ten. In germline, CDR1 is KGHSH, CDR2 LQKENI. J lost 4 bases, V lost 3 bases, and 4 bases had no gene match. The CDR3 length is 14 residues. This clonotype originated in an adult who received the MenACWY meningococcal vaccine as a control. The sample here was peripheral blood, taken 28 days after the second dose of the MenACWY control vaccine. The rearrangement links TRBV18 to TRBJ1-2; 8 positions agree with TRBD1. CDR3 nucleotides: TGTGCCAGCTCACCGGGACAGGAGACCTATGGCTACACCTTC. Its protein is CASSPGQETYGYTF.